Each of the 17 T cell receptor beta chains below was sequenced from the same sample in a study of read filtering for tumor transcriptome and immune sequencing. From 300 to 450 ng of RNA, a library with molecular barcoded alpha/delta and beta/gamma adaptors was made. TCRdb re-analysed the reads in MiXCR, keeping a single row per CDR3 protein. The sample has more than 30,000 distinct CDR3 sequences; 14% are singletons. Sequencing was done on a sample of a population of CD138-negative cells sorted from bone marrow. These receptors were collected from a donor over 35 with multiple myeloma.

The chain links TRBV7-9 to TRBJ1-2; a weak D match, TRBD1 (5 bases). The CDR3 loop spans 17 amino acids. V was clipped by 5 bases and J by 7 bases, with 26 bases between them. Germline values: CDR1 SEHNR, CDR2 FQNEAQ (reference sequence). This CDR3 reads CASSPYGRPGGDRGYTF. CDR3 DNA: TGTGCCAGCAGCCCATATGGACGCCCGGGGGGGGATCGTGGCTACACCTTC.

This clonotype has a count of ten or more. The chain carries TRBV29-1 and TRBJ1-2, with TRBD1 identical over 9 bases. The CDR3 has 13 residues. The V segment lost 6 bases and the J segment 0 bases; nucleotides outside the gene matches: 2. In germline, CDR1 is SQVTM, CDR2 ANQGSEA. CDR3 nucleotides: TGCAGCGTAAGGGACAGGGCTAACTATGGCTACACCTTC. This sequence encodes CSVRDRANYGYTF.

This clonotype has just a few counts. A much larger clone differs by one base, so this may be a read error. The chain couples TRBV7-2 to TRBJ2-7; 8 bases map to TRBD2. V shed 2 bases, J shed 6 bases, and the junction held 12 bases outside the gene matches. The CDR3 extends over 16 amino acids. Germline-derived CDR1 and CDR2 are SGHTA and FQGNSA. The CDR3 loop reads CASSLNRGLVSSEQYF. Here the CDR3 DNA reads TGTGCCAGCAGCTTAAATCGGGGACTAGTGTCCAGCGAGCAGTACTTC.

This clonotype was observed at least ten times. The chain joins TRBV7-2 to TRBJ2-1; D unresolved. CDR3 size: 14 residues. Between the trimmed V and J ends, which lost 5 bases and 1 base, there was a span of 9 bases. Germline-derived CDR1 and CDR2 are SGHTA and FQGNSA. The CDR3 DNA is TGTGCCAGCAGCAGAATTGGGTCCTACAATGAGCAGTTCTTC. This gives the protein CASSRIGSYNEQFF.

The chain uses TRBV12-3 or TRBV12-4 and TRBJ2-5; no definite D call. The CDR3 has 13 residues. The V gene lost 6 bases and the J gene lost 9 bases, with 17 bases spanning the gap. CDR3 DNA sequence: TGTGCCAGCAGCTCTACGGGTGGCGAGGCCCAGTACTTC. It specifies CASSSTGGEAQYF.

Concerning this clonotype itself: A much bigger clone sits one base away, suggesting this may be a read error. This chain joins TRBV6-1 and TRBJ1-4; D gene unclear. V was shortened by 5 bases and J by 4 bases, with 14 bases between the two germline ends. The CDR3 runs 15 residues. Germline assignment: CDR1 MNHNS and CDR2 SASEGT. The CDR3 is CASSYLASYNEKLFF. CDR3 DNA sequence: TGTGCCAGCAGTTACCTGGCCTCATATAATGAAAAACTGTTTTTT.

This clonotype was seen repeatedly, ten times or more. This rearrangement joins TRBV29-1 to TRBJ2-3, with D unresolved. Germline lookup yields CDR1 SQVTM and CDR2 ANQGSEA. The germline V and J ends were trimmed by 0 bases and 4 bases, with 5 bases remaining between them. The CDR3 extends over 12 amino acids. The DNA for the CDR3 is TGCAGCGTTGAAGATGGGGCAGATACGCAGTATTTT. Protein: CSVEDGADTQYF.

This clonotype appeared a few times. A much larger clone lies one base from this, so it may be a read error. The chain combines TRBV12-3 or TRBV12-4 with TRBJ1-4; D not resolved. The CDR3 is 12 amino acids. CDR3 protein: CASSFRNGKLFF. As DNA, the CDR3 is TGTGCCAGCAGTTTTCGGAATGGAAAACTGTTTTTT.

The sample holds many counts of this clonotype. The J gene is TRBJ2-7, the V gene TRBV7-9; D possibly uses TRBD1 or TRBD2 (5 bases each). The CDR3 sequence is 13 residues long. V dropped 5 bases and J dropped 6 bases, with 14 bases sitting between them. In germline, CDR1 is SEHNR, CDR2 FQNEAQ (reference sequence). CDR3 loop: CASSLTSGTEQYF. The CDR3 DNA sequence: TGTGCCAGCAGCCTTACGTCCGGGACCGAGCAGTACTTC. The full variable domain, rest sourced from reference TRBV7-9 and TRBJ2-7, is DTGVSQNPRHKITKRGQNVTFRCDPISEHNRLYWYRQTLGQGPEFLTYFQNEAQLEKSRLLSDRFSAERPKGSFSTLEIQRTEQGDSAMYLCASSLTSGTEQYFGPGTRLTVT.

This clonotype was observed many times. The chain joins TRBV7-8 to TRBJ2-4; no firm D call. Germline V gives CDR1 SGHVS, CDR2 FQNEAQ. Trimming took 5 bases from V and 0 from J, leaving 14 bases between them. The CDR3 is made up of 16 amino acids. This chain's CDR3 is CASSGGRSIAKNIQYF. The CDR3, as DNA: TGTGCCAGCAGCGGTGGAAGATCCATAGCCAAAAACATTCAGTACTTC.

This clonotype occurred many times. The chain links TRBV7-3 to TRBJ2-1; 9 nucleotides agree with TRBD2. Germline loops: CDR1 SGHTA, CDR2 FQGTGA. CDR3 length equals 15 residues. The trim removed 6 bases at V and 3 bases at J, leaving 6 bases unmatched. The DNA of the CDR3 is TGTGCCAGCAGTAGCGGGGGCCCTGGCTACAATGAGCAGTTCTTC. It yields the protein CASSSGGPGYNEQFF.

This clonotype was detected only a few times. This chain links TRBV20-1 with TRBJ2-1; D unclear. CDR3 length: 13 amino acids. Germline V gene data show CDR1 as DFQATT and CDR2 as SNEGSKA (reference sequence). V was pared by 3 bases and J by 6 bases, with 12 bases between. The CDR3 sequence: CSASPLGPNEQFF. DNA of the CDR3: TGCAGTGCTAGTCCTCTAGGCCCCAATGAGCAGTTCTTC.

A few counts support this clonotype. A read error may be the cause here, since a much bigger clone is one base away. The gene calls are TRBV29-1 and TRBJ1-1; D gene ambiguous. The V gene's germline CDR1 is SQVTM and CDR2 ANQGSEA. The CDR3 contains 10 residues. DNA of the CDR3: TGCAGCGTTGTGGGAGCTGATGCTTTCTTT. Translated, it gives CSVVGADAFF.

There are many counts of this clonotype. The chain carries TRBV3-1 and TRBJ2-2; D tentatively fits TRBD1 or TRBD2 (5 bases each). V lost 2 bases and J lost 7, with 11 bases in between. The CDR3 spans 14 residues. The germline gives CDR1 LGHDT, CDR2 YNNKEL (reference sequence). Here the CDR3 reads CASSQQGEGGELFF. For the CDR3, the DNA is TGTGCCAGCAGCCAACAGGGAGAGGGCGGGGAGCTGTTTTTT.

This clonotype was recorded many times. This CDR3 reads CASNPTTVSGNTIYF. Here the CDR3 DNA reads TGTGCCAGCAACCCCACAACAGTCTCTGGAAACACCATATATTTT. The V gene is TRBV7-9, the J gene TRBJ1-3; no clear D gene. Per the germline V gene, CDR1 is SEHNR and CDR2 is FQNEAQ (reference sequence). V was shortened by 7 bases and J by 0 bases, with 13 bases between the two germline ends. The CDR3 contains 15 residues.

The sample holds many counts of this clonotype. The chain employs TRBV2 and TRBJ2-2, with D possibly matching TRBD2 (5 bases). V was trimmed by 5 bases and J by 2 bases, leaving 9 bases between them. The germline gives CDR1 SNHLY, CDR2 FYNNEI. The CDR3 has 14 amino acids. As DNA, the CDR3 is TGTGCCAGCAGTAGCGGAGCCAACACCGGGGAGCTGTTTTTT. This translates into CASSSGANTGELFF.

This clonotype has more than one count but fewer than ten. At one end the junction does not follow the germline gene, possibly because of a read error. The rearrangement uses TRBV6-2 or TRBV6-3 and TRBJ2-2, with a weak D call TRBD2 (5 bases). The CDR3 is 13 residues long. Germline values: CDR1 MNHEY, CDR2 SVGEGT. DNA of the CDR3: TGTGCCAGCAGTTACTCTGACACCGGGGAGCTGCTTTTT. Its protein is CASSYSDTGELLF.